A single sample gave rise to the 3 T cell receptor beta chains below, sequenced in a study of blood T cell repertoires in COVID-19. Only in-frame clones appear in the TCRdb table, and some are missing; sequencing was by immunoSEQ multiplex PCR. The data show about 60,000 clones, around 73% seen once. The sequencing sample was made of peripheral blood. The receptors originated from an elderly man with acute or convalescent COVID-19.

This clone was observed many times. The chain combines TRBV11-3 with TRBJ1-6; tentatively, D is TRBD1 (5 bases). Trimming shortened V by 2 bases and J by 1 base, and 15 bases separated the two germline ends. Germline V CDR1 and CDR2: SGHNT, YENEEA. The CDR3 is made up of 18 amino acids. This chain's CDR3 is CASSLKDTGRSYNSPLHF. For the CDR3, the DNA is TGTGCCAGCAGCTTAAAGGACACAGGAAGATCCTATAATTCACCCCTCCACTTT. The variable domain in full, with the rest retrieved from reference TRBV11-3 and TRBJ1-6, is EAGVVQSPRYKIIEKKQPVAFWCNPISGHNTLYWYLQNLGQGPELLIRYENEEAVDDSQLPKDRFSAERLKGVDSTLKIQPAELGDSAVYLCASSLKDTGRSYNSPLHFGNGTRLTVT.

The CDR3 here is CASSSTSRSYNEQFF. CDR3 DNA sequence: TGCGCCAGCAGCTCGACTAGCCGGTCCTACAATGAGCAGTTCTTC. The gene calls are TRBV5-1 and TRBJ2-1; 7 nucleotides match TRBD2. Trimming took 3 bases from V and 1 from J; bases not matched to a gene: 4. The germline V gene has CDR1 SGHRS and CDR2 YFSETQ. The CDR3 is 15 residues long.

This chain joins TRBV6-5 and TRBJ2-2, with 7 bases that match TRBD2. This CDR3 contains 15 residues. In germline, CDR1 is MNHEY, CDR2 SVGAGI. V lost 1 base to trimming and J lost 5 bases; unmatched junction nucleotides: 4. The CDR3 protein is CASSYWEGRTGELFF. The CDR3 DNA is TGTGCCAGCAGTTACTGGGAGGGCCGTACCGGGGAGCTGTTTTTT.